The 22 T cell receptor beta chains reported below all come from one sample, sequenced in a study of blood T cell repertoires in COVID-19. Data came from immunoSEQ multiplex PCR; TCRdb stores just in-frame clones and leaves some out. The data show approximately 200,000 clones, with roughly 90% seen just once and 1.9% held by the top ten. Sequenced material: peripheral blood. The source is a man aged 40-50 years with active or convalescent COVID-19.

This clone has only a few counts. The gene calls are TRBV30 and TRBJ1-5, with D maybe TRBD1 (5 bases). Trimming took 0 bases from V and 6 from J, leaving 12 bases between them. CDR3 length equals 14 residues. CDR1 GTSNPN and CDR2 SVGIG come from the germline V gene (reference sequence). CDR3 loop: CAWSVRQGGQPQHF. The DNA for the CDR3 is TGTGCCTGGAGTGTTCGCCAGGGAGGTCAGCCCCAGCATTTT. Full variable domain (outside the CDR3, taken from reference TRBV30 and TRBJ1-5): SQTIHQWPATLVQPVGSPLSLECTVEGTSNPNLYWYRQAAGRGLQLLFYSVGIGQISSEVPQNLSASRPQDRQFILSSKKLLLSDSGFYLCAWSVRQGGQPQHFGDGTRLSIL.

The genes are TRBV19 and TRBJ1-5, with D possibly TRBD1 on 5 matching bases. The germline V and J ends were trimmed by 7 bases and 0 bases, with 13 bases remaining between them. The V gene's germline CDR1 is LNHDA and CDR2 SQIVND (reference sequence). This CDR3 spans 15 amino acids. In DNA, the CDR3 is TGTGCCAGTACGTCCAGGACATATAGCAATCAGCCCCAGCATTTT. This sequence encodes CASTSRTYSNQPQHF.

The sample holds a few counts of this clone. J is TRBJ1-2 and V is TRBV28; D gene unclear. The germline V gene encodes CDR1 MDHEN and CDR2 SYDVKM. The V end lost 2 bases, the J end lost 4 bases, and 11 bases lay between the germline ends. The CDR3 totals 14 residues. The CDR3 protein is CASSLIGVTYGYTF. The CDR3 nucleotides are TGTGCCAGCAGTTTAATCGGGGTAACCTATGGCTACACCTTC.

The chain carries TRBV12-3 or TRBV12-4 and TRBJ1-1; 8 nucleotides match TRBD1. V shed 6 bases and J 3 bases; nucleotides not matched to a gene: 3. This CDR3 has 13 residues. The CDR3 spells CASSRGPDTEAFF. In nucleotides, the CDR3 is TGTGCCAGCAGCAGGGGGCCCGACACTGAAGCTTTCTTT.

V and J are TRBV10-2 and TRBJ2-1; TRBD1 matches at 8 bases. The CDR3 spans 14 residues. V was clipped by 6 bases and J by 8 bases; unmatched bases: 9. Germline assignment: CDR1 WSHSY and CDR2 SAAADI. The CDR3 spells CASSATGQGYEQFF. The CDR3 DNA sequence: TGCGCCAGCAGCGCGACTGGACAGGGTTATGAGCAGTTCTTC.

The J gene is TRBJ2-7, the V gene TRBV6-2 or TRBV6-3; no clear D gene. Germline loops: CDR1 MNHEY, CDR2 SVGEGT. With 6 bases removed from V and 2 bases from J, the gap between germline ends came to 5 bases. This CDR3 region has 11 residues. CDR3 bases: TGTGCCAGCAGCGACACCTACGAGCAGTACTTC. This gives the protein CASSDTYEQYF.

This clone was detected only once. An end of the junction does not agree with germline; a read error may underlie this. V and J are TRBV28 and TRBJ2-7; D might be TRBD2 (6 bases). This CDR3 contains 15 residues. Germline CDR1 MDHEN, CDR2 SYDVKM. The CDR3 sequence: CASSFRGIQDYEQYF. The CDR3, as DNA: TGTGCCAGCAGTTTTAGAGGGATTCAGGACTACGAACAGTACTTC.

The genes are TRBV24-1 and TRBJ1-5, with D possibly being TRBD1 (5 bases). Trimming pared 3 bases from V and 1 base from J, leaving 12 bases between. The CDR3 spans 16 residues. CDR1 is KGHDR, CDR2 SFDVKD, per germline. Written as DNA, the CDR3 is TGTGCCACCAGTGATACCCAGGGTCTCAGCAATCAGCCCCAGCATTTT. It encodes CATSDTQGLSNQPQHF.

The V gene is TRBV28, the J gene TRBJ2-1, with TRBD1 identical over 11 bases. The ends lost 6 bases at V and 7 bases at J; junction bases unmatched: 8. The CDR3 has 15 amino acids. Germline V gene lookup returns CDR1 MDHEN and CDR2 SYDVKM. The CDR3: CASSSPGQGGNEQFF. The DNA of the CDR3 is TGTGCCAGCAGCTCACCGGGACAGGGGGGGAATGAGCAGTTCTTC.

The rearrangement uses TRBV28 and TRBJ2-1, with D unclear. Germline assignment: CDR1 MDHEN and CDR2 SYDVKM. V was cut by 3 bases and J by 5 bases, with 11 bases left in between. This CDR3 comprises 14 residues. CDR3 bases: TGTGCCAGCAGTTTGTTCGGAGTTAACAATGAGCAGTTCTTC. This encodes CASSLFGVNNEQFF.

V gene TRBV7-8 combines with J gene TRBJ1-2, with TRBD1 matching 7 bases. Germline V CDR1 and CDR2: SGHVS, FQNEAQ. This CDR3 spans 14 amino acids. Germline trimming cut 6 bases from V and 7 bases from J; bases unmatched to any gene: 11. The DNA of the CDR3 is TGTGCCAGCAGATCCCGACAGGGTGAAGTTGGCTACACCTTC. As protein: CASRSRQGEVGYTF. Full variable domain (rest looked up from reference TRBV7-8 and TRBJ1-2): GAGVSQSPRYKVAKRGQDVALRCDPISGHVSLFWYQQALGQGPEFLTYFQNEAQLDKSGLPSDRFFAERPEGSVSTLKIQRTQQEDSAVYLCASRSRQGEVGYTFGSGTRLTVV.

V usage is TRBV25-1 and J usage is TRBJ1-1; 8 bases align to TRBD1. The CDR3 runs 15 residues. Germline values: CDR1 MGHDK, CDR2 SYGVNS. Germline trimming cut 5 bases from V and 5 bases from J; bases unmatched to any gene: 10. The CDR3 DNA reads as TGTGCCAGCAGTCCTGACAGGGGAAGTTGGACTGAAGCTTTCTTT. This gives the protein CASSPDRGSWTEAFF.

This clone turned up a few times. V and J are TRBV10-1 and TRBJ1-1, with a possible D match to TRBD1 (6 bases). Deletions cut 5 bases from V and 2 bases from J, with 9 bases between. Per the germline V gene, CDR1 is WNHNN and CDR2 is SYGVQD (reference sequence). This CDR3 has 13 amino acids. The CDR3 region has the DNA TGCGCCAGCAGTCGGACAGTCAACACTGAAGCTTTCTTT. This codes for CASSRTVNTEAFF.

This chain links TRBV7-9 with TRBJ1-1, with D hard to call. Germline values: CDR1 SEHNR, CDR2 FQNEAQ (reference sequence). V dropped 5 bases and J dropped 5 bases, with 12 bases sitting between them. The CDR3 runs 13 residues. CDR3 in amino acids: CASSLAGRTEAFF. The CDR3 DNA reads TGTGCCAGCAGCCTCGCGGGCAGGACTGAAGCTTTCTTT.

The table lists this clone with a count of one. The chain recombines TRBV12-3 or TRBV12-4 with TRBJ2-5; D remains unclear. V shed 3 bases and J shed 5 bases, with 4 bases lying between them. The CDR3 is 11 amino acids. The CDR3 is CASSFSETQYF. The CDR3 nucleotides read TGTGCCAGCAGTTTTAGTGAGACCCAGTACTTC.

The rearrangement uses TRBV28 and TRBJ1-2, with 9 bases that match TRBD1. V was clipped by 4 bases and J by 3 bases; unmatched bases: 9. The CDR3 covers 16 residues. Germline V gives CDR1 MDHEN, CDR2 SYDVKM. This CDR3 reads CASSSIGGQGYYGYTF. The CDR3 DNA sequence: TGTGCCAGCAGTTCAATAGGGGGACAGGGCTACTATGGCTACACCTTC.

This clone has just a few counts. The V gene is TRBV7-3, the J gene TRBJ2-4, with TRBD1 identical over 8 bases. Germline lookup yields CDR1 SGHTA and CDR2 FQGTGA. Trimming at V came to 5 bases and at J to 7 bases, leaving 10 bases not matched to a gene. This CDR3 spans 15 amino acids. CDR3 loop: CASSQGGTGHNIQYF. CDR3 DNA sequence: TGTGCCAGCAGCCAAGGGGGGACAGGACATAACATTCAGTACTTC. The entire variable domain, with the rest obtained from reference TRBV7-3 and TRBJ2-4, is as follows: GAGVSQTPSNKVTEKGKYVELRCDPISGHTALYWYRQSLGQGPEFLIYFQGTGAADDSGLPNDRFFAVRPEGSVSTLKIQRTERGDSAVYLCASSQGGTGHNIQYFGAGTRLSVL.

This chain joins TRBV14 and TRBJ2-3; D not resolved. From germline, CDR1 is SGHDN and CDR2 FVKESK. This CDR3 has 14 amino acids. V was cut by 2 bases and J by 0 bases, with 6 bases left in between. CDR3 region: CASSQMRSTDTQYF. CDR3 DNA sequence: TGTGCCAGCAGCCAAATGCGGAGCACAGATACGCAGTATTTT. Full variable domain (missing parts from reference TRBV14 and TRBJ2-3): EAGVTQFPSHSVIEKGQTVTLRCDPISGHDNLYWYRRVMGKEIKFLLHFVKESKQDESGMPNNRFLAERTGGTYSTLKVQPAELEDSGVYFCASSQMRSTDTQYFGPGTRLTVL.

Turning to this clone: At the DNA level, this CDR3 is encoded by other sequences in the same sample as well. The chain recombines TRBV9 with TRBJ1-3, with D possibly TRBD1 on 6 matching bases. Germline CDR1 is SGDLS and CDR2 is YYNGEE. The CDR3 covers 15 residues. V gave up 0 bases and J gave up 4 bases, with 11 bases separating them. The CDR3 nucleotides read TGTGCCAGCAGCGTAGCGGACAGCTCGGGAAACACCATATATTTT. Translating it yields CASSVADSSGNTIYF.

The chain uses TRBV28 and TRBJ2-2; D is possibly TRBD1 (6 bases). This CDR3 has 15 residues. Trimming stripped 6 bases from V and 2 bases from J, with 13 bases between. Germline CDR1 MDHEN, CDR2 SYDVKM. CDR3 protein: CASSITGINTGELFF. In nucleotides, the CDR3 is TGTGCCAGCAGCATAACAGGGATTAACACCGGGGAGCTGTTTTTT.

This chain uses TRBV5-1 with TRBJ2-7; D is perhaps TRBD1 (7 bases). The CDR3 covers 15 residues. Trimming removed 2 bases at V and 9 bases at J, with 21 bases between. The V gene's germline CDR1 is SGHRS and CDR2 YFSETQ. The CDR3 protein is CASSFLSTGDSRQYF. In DNA, the CDR3 is TGCGCCAGCAGCTTCCTTTCTACAGGGGACTCGAGGCAGTACTTC. The full variable domain, completed using reference TRBV5-1 and TRBJ2-7, is KAGVTQTPRYLIKTRGQQVTLSCSPISGHRSVSWYQQTPGQGLQFLFEYFSETQRNKGNFPGRFSGRQFSNSRSEMNVSTLELGDSALYLCASSFLSTGDSRQYFGPGTRLTVT.

The chain couples TRBV27 to TRBJ1-4, with 8 bases matching TRBD1. Germline V CDR1 and CDR2: MNHEY, SMNVEV (reference sequence). CDR3 length: 16 residues. V gave up 5 bases and J gave up 3 bases; unmatched junction bases: 8. The CDR3 DNA follows: TGTGCCAGCAGTCCCGACAGGGGCACGTCTAATGAAAAACTGTTTTTT. It specifies CASSPDRGTSNEKLFF.